The entry that follows covers one T cell receptor beta chain sequence. Its target is unknown. The data were produced by immunoSEQ multiplex PCR, yet TCRdb's version contains in-frame clones alone and is incomplete. The data contain around 31,000 clones, about three fifths of them singletons. The CDR3 consists of 13 residues. Germline V gene data show CDR1 as SGHAT and CDR2 as FQNNGV. Trimming cost V 5 bases and J 2 bases, with 10 bases left between them. The record originates from a study of a mutant IDH1 vaccine in newly diagnosed glioma. Described time point: week 5, during vaccination. It was 300 ug of mutant IDH1 20-mer peptide that made up each vaccine dose, given with topical imiquimod. Tumors from donors were new WHO grade 3 or 4 IDH1-mutant astrocytomas with ATRX loss.

The sequencing here drew on PBMCs, taken from a glioma patient whose treatment included an IDH1 peptide vaccine. The clonotype was recovered from a woman between 18 and 29 years old with glioma. The chain uses TRBV11-2 and TRBJ2-7; D is perhaps TRBD1 (5 bases). The CDR3: CASSLWGTYEQYF. DNA of the CDR3: TGTGCCAGCAGCCTTTGGGGCACCTACGAGCAGTACTTC.